This TCR beta chain was documented in a study of T cells in localized non-small cell lung cancer. General study findings and limits: Clonality peaked in uninvolved adjacent lung rather than tumor. Adjacent lung tissue had a median about 58 of the top 100 clones found in the tumor. A raised T cell density in blood coincided with lengthier overall survival. Sequencing was limited to one tumor region, leaving the possibility of heterogeneity open.

Comments on this clone: Its target is unknown.

Clones were sequenced by immunoSEQ multiplex PCR, and TCRdb holds only the in-frame ones, with some missing. The sample includes roughly 24,000 clones, over 70% seen only once; the top ten take 8.5% to 10%. CDR1 and CDR2 from the germline V gene are MNHNS and SASEGT. This CDR3 spans 11 amino acids. Between the trimmed V and J ends, which lost 2 bases and 6 bases, there was a span of 4 bases. This sample comprised peripheral blood, obtained before any cancer treatment. The V call is TRBV6-1, the J call TRBJ1-1; D gene uncertain. The sequence was collected from a man aged 40-75 years with stage III squamous cell lung carcinoma. CDR3 loop: CASSEFAEAFF. The CDR3 DNA reads as TGTGCCAGCAGTGAATTTGCTGAAGCTTTCTTT.